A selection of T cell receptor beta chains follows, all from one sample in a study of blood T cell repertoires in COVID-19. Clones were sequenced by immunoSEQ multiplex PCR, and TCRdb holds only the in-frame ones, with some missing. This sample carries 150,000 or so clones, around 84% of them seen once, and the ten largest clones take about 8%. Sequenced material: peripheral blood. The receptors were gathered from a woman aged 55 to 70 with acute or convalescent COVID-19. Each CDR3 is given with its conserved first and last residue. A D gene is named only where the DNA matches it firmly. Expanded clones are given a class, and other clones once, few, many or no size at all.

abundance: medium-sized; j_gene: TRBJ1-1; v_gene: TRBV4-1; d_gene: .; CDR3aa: CASSQPRRGNTEAFF; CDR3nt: TGCGCCAGCAGCCAGCCGCGCCGCGGGAACACTGAAGCTTTCTTT
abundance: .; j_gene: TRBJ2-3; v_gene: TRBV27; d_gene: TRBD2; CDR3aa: CASSPFGLAGVPDTQYF; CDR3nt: TGTGCCAGCAGTCCCTTCGGACTAGCGGGGGTTCCAGATACGCAGTATTTT
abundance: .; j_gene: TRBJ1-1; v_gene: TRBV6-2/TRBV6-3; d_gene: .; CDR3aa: CASSRPRWGDTEAFF; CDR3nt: TGTGCCAGCAGCCGCCCCCGGTGGGGGGACACTGAAGCTTTCTTT
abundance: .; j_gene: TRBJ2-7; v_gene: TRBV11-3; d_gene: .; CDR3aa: CASSLLAGQGSSYEQYF; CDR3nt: TGTGCCAGCAGCTTACTGGCGGGGCAGGGAAGCTCCTACGAGCAGTACTTC
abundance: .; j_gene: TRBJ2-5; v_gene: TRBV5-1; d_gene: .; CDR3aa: CASSLVAVETQYF; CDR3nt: TGCGCCAGCAGCTTGGTTGCGGTTGAGACCCAGTACTTC
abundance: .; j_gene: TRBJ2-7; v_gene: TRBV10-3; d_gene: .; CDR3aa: CAISDGTYEQYF; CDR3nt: TGTGCCATCAGTGACGGTACCTACGAGCAGTACTTC
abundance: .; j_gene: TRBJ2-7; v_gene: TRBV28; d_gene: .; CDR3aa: CASTSWGGQGYEQYF; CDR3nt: TGTGCCAGCACCTCCTGGGGGGGGCAGGGATACGAGCAGTACTTC
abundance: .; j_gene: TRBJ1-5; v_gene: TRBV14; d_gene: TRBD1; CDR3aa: CASNERTGGTGKKSNQPQHF; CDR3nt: TGTGCCAGCAACGAAAGAACAGGGGGCACGGGAAAAAAGAGCAATCAGCCCCAGCATTTT
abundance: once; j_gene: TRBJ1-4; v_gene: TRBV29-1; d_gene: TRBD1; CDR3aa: CSAVRTGGVNEKLFF; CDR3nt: TGCAGCGCCGTCCGAACAGGGGGCGTTAATGAAAAACTGTTTTTT
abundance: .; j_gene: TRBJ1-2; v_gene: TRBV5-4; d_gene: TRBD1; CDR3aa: CASSFWGQGFSYGYTF; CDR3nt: TGTGCCAGCAGCTTTTGGGGACAGGGTTTCAGCTATGGCTACACCTTC
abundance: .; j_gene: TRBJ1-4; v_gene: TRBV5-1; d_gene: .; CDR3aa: CASSRAGGTPNEKLFF; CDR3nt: TGCGCCAGCAGCCGGGCCGGGGGTACCCCTAATGAAAAACTGTTTTTT
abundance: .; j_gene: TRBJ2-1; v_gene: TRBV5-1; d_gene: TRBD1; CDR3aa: CASSSGQGAGEQFF; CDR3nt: TGCGCCAGCAGCTCAGGACAGGGCGCAGGTGAGCAGTTCTTC
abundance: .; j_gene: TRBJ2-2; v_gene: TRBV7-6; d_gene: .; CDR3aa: CASSLASQAGELFF; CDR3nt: TGTGCCAGCAGCTTAGCGAGCCAGGCCGGGGAGCTGTTTTTT
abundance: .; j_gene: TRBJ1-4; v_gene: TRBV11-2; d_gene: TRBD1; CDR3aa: CASSRDQGAFEKLFF; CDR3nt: TGTGCCAGCAGCCGAGACCAGGGGGCATTCGAAAAACTGTTTTTT
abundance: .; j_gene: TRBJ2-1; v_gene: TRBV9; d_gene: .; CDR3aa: CASSQRRVGNEQFF; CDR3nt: TGTGCCAGCAGCCAGAGGAGGGTGGGAAATGAGCAGTTCTTC
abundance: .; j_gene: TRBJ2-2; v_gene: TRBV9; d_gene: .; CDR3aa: CASSVVGHSPGELFF; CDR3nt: TGTGCCAGCAGCGTAGTGGGACACAGTCCCGGGGAGCTGTTTTTT
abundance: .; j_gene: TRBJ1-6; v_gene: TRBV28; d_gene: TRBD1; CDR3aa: CASSPWLGTGASPLHF; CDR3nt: TGTGCCAGCAGTCCTTGGTTAGGGACAGGGGCTTCACCCCTCCACTTT
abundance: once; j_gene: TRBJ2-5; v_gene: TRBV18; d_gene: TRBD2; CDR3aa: CASSPLADLAAPPQYF; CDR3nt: TGTGCCAGCTCACCTCTGGCGGATCTAGCGGCCCCCCCCCAGTACTTC
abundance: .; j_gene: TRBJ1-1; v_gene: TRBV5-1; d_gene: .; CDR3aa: CASSVDRLAEAFF; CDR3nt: TGCGCCAGCAGCGTTGACAGGCTGGCTGAAGCTTTCTTT
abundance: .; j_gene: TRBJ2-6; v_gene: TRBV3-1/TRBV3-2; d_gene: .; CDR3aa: CASSPRFSGANVLTF; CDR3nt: TGTGCCAGCAGCCCGCGATTCTCTGGGGCCAACGTCCTGACTTTC
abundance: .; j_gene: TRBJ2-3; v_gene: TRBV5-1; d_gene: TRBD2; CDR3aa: CASSLVPGLAGDDTQYF; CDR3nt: TGCGCCAGCAGCTTGGTTCCGGGACTAGCGGGGGATGATACGCAGTATTTT
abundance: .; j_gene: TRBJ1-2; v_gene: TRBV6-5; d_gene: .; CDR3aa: CASIPQGSGGYTF; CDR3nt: TGTGCCAGCATTCCACAGGGTTCCGGAGGCTACACCTTC
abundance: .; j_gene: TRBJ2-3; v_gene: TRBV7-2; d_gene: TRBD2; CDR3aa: CASSPRGLAASTDTQYF; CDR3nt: TGTGCCAGCAGCCCCCGGGGACTAGCTGCCAGCACAGATACGCAGTATTTT
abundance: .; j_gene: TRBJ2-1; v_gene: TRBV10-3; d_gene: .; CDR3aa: CAIAQAHNEQFF; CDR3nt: TGTGCCATCGCCCAGGCCCACAATGAGCAGTTCTTC
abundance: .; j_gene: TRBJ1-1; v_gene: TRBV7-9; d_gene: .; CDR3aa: CASSFSVPGEAFF; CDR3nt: TGTGCCAGCAGCTTCTCAGTACCCGGGGAGGCTTTCTTT
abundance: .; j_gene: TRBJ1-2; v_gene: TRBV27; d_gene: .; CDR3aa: CASRPWGGGGYTF; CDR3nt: TGTGCCAGCAGGCCCTGGGGGGGCGGGGGCTACACCTTC
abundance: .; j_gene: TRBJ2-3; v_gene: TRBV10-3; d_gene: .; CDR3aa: CAISTTSTDTQYF; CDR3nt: TGTGCCATCAGTACCACTAGCACAGATACGCAGTATTTT
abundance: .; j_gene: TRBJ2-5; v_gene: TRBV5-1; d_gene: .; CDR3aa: CASSLGQPRETQYF; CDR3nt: TGCGCCAGCAGCTTGGGACAGCCTCGAGAGACCCAGTACTTC
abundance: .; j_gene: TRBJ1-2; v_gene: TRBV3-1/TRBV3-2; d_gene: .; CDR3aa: CASSQDRKRVGYTF; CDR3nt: TGTGCCAGCAGCCAAGACAGGAAGAGGGTCGGCTACACCTTC
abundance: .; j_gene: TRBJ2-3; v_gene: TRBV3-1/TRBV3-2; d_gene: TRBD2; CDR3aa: CASSPRGLAGVTDTQYF; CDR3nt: TGTGCCAGCAGCCCCCGGGGACTAGCGGGGGTCACAGATACGCAGTATTTT
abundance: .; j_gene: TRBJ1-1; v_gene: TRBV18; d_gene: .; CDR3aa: CASSPAGRGNTEAFF; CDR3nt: TGTGCCAGCTCCCCCGCGGGGCGGGGGAACACTGAAGCTTTCTTT
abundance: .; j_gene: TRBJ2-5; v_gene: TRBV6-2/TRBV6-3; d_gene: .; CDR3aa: CASSTQETQYF; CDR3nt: TGTGCCAGCAGTACTCAAGAGACCCAGTACTTC
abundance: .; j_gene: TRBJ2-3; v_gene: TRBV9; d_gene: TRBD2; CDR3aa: CASSVERGGITDTQYF; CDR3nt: TGTGCCAGCAGCGTAGAACGCGGGGGAATCACAGATACGCAGTATTTT
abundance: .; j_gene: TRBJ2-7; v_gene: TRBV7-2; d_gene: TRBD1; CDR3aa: CASSLTGGFSYEQYF; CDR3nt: TGTGCCAGCAGCTTGACAGGGGGTTTCTCCTACGAGCAGTACTTC
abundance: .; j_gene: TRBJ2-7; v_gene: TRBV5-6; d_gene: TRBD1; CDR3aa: CASSFTRQGQYF; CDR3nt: TGTGCCAGCAGCTTTACCCGACAGGGCCAGTACTTC
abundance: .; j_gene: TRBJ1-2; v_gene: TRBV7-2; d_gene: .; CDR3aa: CASSLSGSRYGYTF; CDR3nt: TGTGCCAGCAGCTTAAGCGGGTCCCGCTATGGCTACACCTTC
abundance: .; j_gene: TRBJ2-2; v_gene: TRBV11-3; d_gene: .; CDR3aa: CASSPSRTANTGELFF; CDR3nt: TGTGCCAGCAGCCCGAGCCGGACAGCCAACACCGGGGAGCTGTTTTTT
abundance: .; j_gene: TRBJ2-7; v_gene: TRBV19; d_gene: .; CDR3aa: CASSIGGTAPYEQYF; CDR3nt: TGTGCCAGTAGTATAGGCGGGACAGCCCCTTACGAGCAGTACTTC
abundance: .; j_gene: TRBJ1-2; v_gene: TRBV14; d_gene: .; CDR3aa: CASSLGHALNYGYTF; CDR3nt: TGTGCCAGCAGCCTCGGACACGCGTTGAACTATGGCTACACCTTC
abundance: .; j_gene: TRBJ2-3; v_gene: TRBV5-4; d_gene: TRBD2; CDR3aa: CASSLDAGGSDTQYF; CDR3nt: TGTGCCAGCAGCTTGGATGCGGGGGGGTCAGATACGCAGTATTTT
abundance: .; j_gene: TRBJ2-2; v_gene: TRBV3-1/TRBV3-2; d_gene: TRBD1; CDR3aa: CASSQRLTGVVARELFF; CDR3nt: TGTGCCAGCAGCCAACGGCTTACAGGGGTAGTAGCGCGGGAGCTGTTTTTT
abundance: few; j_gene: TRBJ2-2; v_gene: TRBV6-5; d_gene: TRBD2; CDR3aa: CASSWGEGTGELFF; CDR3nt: TGTGCCAGCAGTTGGGGGGAGGGCACCGGGGAGCTGTTTTTT
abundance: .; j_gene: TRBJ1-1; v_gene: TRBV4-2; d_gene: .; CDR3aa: CASSQDGTDSTMNTEAFF; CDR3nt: TGTGCCAGCAGCCAAGATGGTACAGACAGTACTATGAACACTGAAGCTTTCTTT
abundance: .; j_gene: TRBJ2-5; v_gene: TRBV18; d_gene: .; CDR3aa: CASSPPGLPKETQYF; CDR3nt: TGTGCCAGCTCACCACCTGGGCTACCTAAAGAGACCCAGTACTTC
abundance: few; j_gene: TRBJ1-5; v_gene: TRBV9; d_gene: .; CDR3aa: CASSVGAGNSNQPQHF; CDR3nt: TGTGCCAGCAGCGTAGGGGCGGGGAATAGCAATCAGCCCCAGCATTTT
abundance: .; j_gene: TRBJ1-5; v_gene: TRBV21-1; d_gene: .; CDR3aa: CASSKDRGLGQPQHF; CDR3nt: TGTGCCAGCAGCAAGGACAGGGGGTTAGGCCAGCCCCAGCATTTT
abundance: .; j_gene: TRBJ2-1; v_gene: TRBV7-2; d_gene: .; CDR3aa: CASSPRIDNEQFF; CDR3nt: TGTGCCAGCAGCCCCCGTATAGACAATGAGCAGTTCTTC
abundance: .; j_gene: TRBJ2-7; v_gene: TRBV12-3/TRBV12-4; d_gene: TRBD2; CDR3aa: CASSFRGGYEQYF; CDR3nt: TGTGCCAGCAGTTTTCGGGGAGGGTACGAGCAGTACTTC
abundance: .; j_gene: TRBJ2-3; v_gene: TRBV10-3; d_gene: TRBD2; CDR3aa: CAISMTSGYTDTQYF; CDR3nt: TGTGCCATCAGTATGACTAGCGGGTACACAGATACGCAGTATTTT
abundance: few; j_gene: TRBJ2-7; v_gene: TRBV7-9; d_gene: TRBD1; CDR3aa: CASSLEGQGDEQYF; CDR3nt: TGTGCCAGCAGCTTAGAGGGACAGGGCGACGAGCAGTACTTC
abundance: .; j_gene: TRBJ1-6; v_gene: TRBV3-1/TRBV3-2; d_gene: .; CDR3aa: CASSPKTASYNSPLHF; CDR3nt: TGTGCCAGCAGCCCAAAGACAGCCTCCTATAATTCACCCCTCCACTTT
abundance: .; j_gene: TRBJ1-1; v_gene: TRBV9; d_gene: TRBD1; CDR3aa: CASSPLTGTKVNTEAFF; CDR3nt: TGTGCCAGCAGCCCCTTGACAGGGACGAAGGTGAACACTGAAGCTTTCTTT
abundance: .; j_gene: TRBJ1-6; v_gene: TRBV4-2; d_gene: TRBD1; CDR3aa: CASSRDRANSPLHF; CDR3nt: TGTGCCAGCAGCAGAGACAGGGCAAATTCACCCCTCCACTTT
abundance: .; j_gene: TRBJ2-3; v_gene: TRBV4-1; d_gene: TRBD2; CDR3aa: CASSQDPNRLAGSTDTQYF; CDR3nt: TGCGCCAGCAGCCAAGACCCCAATAGACTAGCGGGGAGCACAGATACGCAGTATTTT
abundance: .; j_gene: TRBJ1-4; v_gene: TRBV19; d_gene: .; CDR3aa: CASNGGSPNEKLFF; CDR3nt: TGTGCCAGTAACGGGGGTTCACCTAATGAAAAACTGTTTTTT
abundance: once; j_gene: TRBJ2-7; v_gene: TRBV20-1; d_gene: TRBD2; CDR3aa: CSASLELAGGLEQYF; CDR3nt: TGCAGTGCTAGTTTGGAGCTAGCGGGGGGGCTCGAGCAGTACTTC
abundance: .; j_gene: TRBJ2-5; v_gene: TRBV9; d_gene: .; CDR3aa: CASSVGGRGSQETQYF; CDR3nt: TGTGCCAGCAGCGTAGGGGGGCGGGGGAGCCAAGAGACCCAGTACTTC
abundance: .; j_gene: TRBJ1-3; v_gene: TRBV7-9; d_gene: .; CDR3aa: CASSPSLVNVLGNTIYF; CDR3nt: TGTGCCAGCAGCCCGAGCTTAGTCAATGTTCTGGGAAACACCATATATTTT
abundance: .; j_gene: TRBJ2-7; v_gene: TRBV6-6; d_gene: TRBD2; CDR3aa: CASKRSFGTSGGGSKDEQYF; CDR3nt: TGTGCCAGCAAGCGATCCTTCGGGACTAGCGGGGGCGGTTCAAAAGACGAGCAGTACTTC
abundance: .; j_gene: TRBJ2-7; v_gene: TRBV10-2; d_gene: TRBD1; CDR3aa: CASRDRGLSHSYEQYF; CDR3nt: TGCGCCAGCAGGGACAGGGGGCTCTCCCACTCCTACGAGCAGTACTTC